A selection of T cell receptor beta chains follows, all from one sample in a study of T and B cells in COVID-19 patients. One entry per CDR3 protein results from TCRdb running MiXCR on the multiplex PCR reads. Of around 21,000 distinct CDR3 sequences detected, 25% to 35% appear once; the ten largest clones hold over 2%. The sequenced sample consisted of blood. The receptors were gathered from a human donor who had recovered from COVID-19. Both conserved end residues are part of each CDR3. D genes are given only for firm matches. Clone sizes are given selectively: once, few, many, or a class where the clone is expanded.

j_call v_call d_call cdr3_length clone_size cdr3_aa cdr3_nt
TRBJ2-4 TRBV5-1 TRBD1 16 . CASSPGTGVPKNIQYF TGCGCCAGCAGCCCCGGGACAGGGGTACCCAAAAACATTCAGTACTTC
TRBJ1-4 TRBV28 . 14 . CATVRPQQNEKLFF TGTGCCACCGTTCGGCCGCAACAGAATGAAAAACTGTTTTTT
TRBJ2-1 TRBV7-2 . 14 . CASSLGHGGNEQFF TGTGCCAGCAGCCTCGGACATGGCGGCAATGAGCAGTTCTTC
TRBJ2-7 TRBV27 . 14 . CASSLRVTGYEQYF TGTGCCAGCAGTTTACGGGTGACGGGCTACGAGCAGTACTTC
TRBJ2-5 TRBV12-3/TRBV12-4 . 12 few CASSFQRETQYF TGTGCCAGCAGTTTCCAGCGAGAGACCCAGTACTTC
TRBJ2-1 TRBV19 . 15 medium-sized CASSTTGGRANEQFF TGTGCCAGTAGTACCACAGGGGGGAGGGCCAATGAGCAGTTCTTC
TRBJ2-5 TRBV18 . 12 many CASSRPQETQYF TGTGCCAGCTCGCGACCTCAAGAGACCCAGTACTTC
TRBJ2-1 TRBV5-5 . 13 . CASSVDGGGEQFF TGTGCCAGCAGCGTAGATGGTGGGGGTGAGCAGTTCTTC
TRBJ2-2 TRBV25-1 TRBD1 15 few CASSAGQGLAGELFF TGTGCCAGCAGTGCGGGACAGGGGCTCGCCGGGGAGCTGTTTTTT
TRBJ2-7 TRBV19 . 13 many CASSIREKSEQYF TGTGCCAGTAGTATTCGTGAGAAAAGCGAGCAGTACTTC
TRBJ2-5 TRBV29-1 TRBD2 15 . CSAGTSGGALETQYF TGCAGCGCCGGGACTAGCGGGGGGGCATTAGAGACCCAGTACTTC
TRBJ2-5 TRBV5-4 . 13 many CASSVGSEETQYF TGTGCCAGCAGCGTCGGGTCGGAAGAGACCCAGTACTTC
TRBJ2-5 TRBV5-6 . 13 medium-sized CASSLRGPETQYF TGTGCCAGCAGCTTGCGGGGGCCCGAGACCCAGTACTTC
TRBJ2-5 TRBV5-1 . 11 few CASSFLETQYF TGCGCCAGCAGCTTCTTGGAGACCCAGTACTTC
TRBJ1-3 TRBV6-1 . 14 . CASSELHYRNTIYF TGTGCCAGCAGTGAGTTGCATTATAGAAACACCATATATTTT
TRBJ2-5 TRBV20-1 . 15 . CSALPPEGGYETQYF TGCAGTGCCCTCCCCCCAGAGGGGGGTTACGAGACCCAGTACTTC
TRBJ2-1 TRBV6-4 . 15 . CASSARGSGYNEQFF TGTGCCAGCAGTGCCCGGGGTAGCGGCTACAATGAGCAGTTCTTC